One and the same sample provided the 3 T cell receptor beta chains below, sequenced in a study of Ad26.COV2.S vaccination and SARS-CoV-2 variants. This table comes from immunoSEQ multiplex PCR, and its TCRdb copy is limited to in-frame clones, with some not included. This sample yields more than 300,000 clones, of which around 90% are seen a single time; around 6.4% belongs to the top ten. This sample's treatment: over 15 received Ad26.COV2.S at low or high dose, single or two shots; five or six received placebo; per-sample allocation not given. Sampling occurred on day 63 after the first vaccine or placebo injection. Material: peripheral blood, obtained in a trial of Ad26.COV2.S vaccine versus placebo. These receptors came from a person aged 18-60 years who received the Ad26.COV2.S COVID-19 vaccine or a placebo.

The J gene is TRBJ1-1, the V gene TRBV20-1; TRBD1 might be the D (6 bases). CDR3 length equals 15 residues. Trimming took off 3 bases at V and 3 bases at J, with 17 bases between the two ends. Germline CDR1 and CDR2: DFQATT and SNEGSKA (reference sequence). CDR3 amino acids: CSASKGTGLDTEAFF. The CDR3 nucleotides read TGCAGTGCTAGTAAAGGAACAGGGCTGGACACTGAAGCTTTCTTT.

J is TRBJ2-5 and V is TRBV7-3; 11 positions agree with TRBD2. The CDR3 contains 16 residues. The trim removed 5 bases at V and 3 bases at J, leaving 8 bases unmatched. The germline CDR1 and CDR2 sequences are SGHTA and FQGTGA. The CDR3 loop is CASSPLGLAGKETQYF. Written as DNA, the CDR3 is TGTGCCAGCAGCCCCCTTGGACTAGCGGGTAAAGAGACCCAGTACTTC.

The rearrangement joins TRBV11-1 to TRBJ2-5, with D tentatively TRBD1 (7 bases). There are 13 residues in the CDR3. From germline, CDR1 is SGHAT and CDR2 FQDESV (reference sequence). V was clipped by 5 bases and J by 5 bases, with 12 bases between them. CDR3 loop: CASSRETGETQYF. The CDR3 DNA follows: TGTGCCAGCAGCCGGGAGACAGGGGAGACCCAGTACTTC.